The rows below give T cell receptor beta chains drawn from one sample of a study of blood T cell repertoires in COVID-19. Clones were sequenced by immunoSEQ multiplex PCR, and TCRdb holds only the in-frame ones, with some missing. Of 300,000 to 350,000 clones in the sample, around 83% were seen once. The sample comprised peripheral blood. The receptor set was obtained from a young man with active or convalescent COVID-19. Both conserved end residues are part of each CDR3. A D gene is named only where the DNA matches it firmly. Size values are once, few and many counts, or a class for expanded clones, and some rows have none.

NA,TRBJ2-7,TRBD2,TRBV5-6,TGTGCCAGCAGCCCCCGAACTAGCGGGGGCTACGAGCAGTACTTC,CASSPRTSGGYEQYF
NA,TRBJ2-1,TRBD2,TRBV7-2,TGTGCCAGCAGCTTAGCGGCGCTAGCGGGCGGTGAGCAGTTCTTC,CASSLAALAGGEQFF
once,TRBJ2-1,TRBD1,TRBV30,TGTGCCTGTAGACCGGACAGGGGGCGCGTCTACAATGAGCAGTTCTTC,CACRPDRGRVYNEQFF
once,TRBJ2-3,TRBD2,TRBV4-3,TGCGCCAGCAGCCAAGATCCCGGACTAGCGGGGGGTATAGATACGCAGTATTTT,CASSQDPGLAGGIDTQYF
few,TRBJ1-5,NA,TRBV7-2,TGTGCCAGCAGCCCGCAGACAGGTCAGCCCCAGCATTTT,CASSPQTGQPQHF
NA,TRBJ2-3,NA,TRBV6-5,TGTGCCAGCAGTATCCACAGGTTCACAGATACGCAGTATTTT,CASSIHRFTDTQYF
NA,TRBJ2-7,NA,TRBV6-5,TGTGCCAGCAGTTACTCGACTAGAGGCGAGCAGTACTTC,CASSYSTRGEQYF
NA,TRBJ2-7,NA,TRBV28,TGTGCCAGCAGTTTACTCGGGTACGAGCAGTACTTC,CASSLLGYEQYF
once,TRBJ1-3,NA,TRBV9,TGTGCCAGCAGCGTCAAACCCGGGAGCTACAACGGAAACACCATATATTTT,CASSVKPGSYNGNTIYF
NA,TRBJ1-6,NA,TRBV9,TGTGCCAGCAGCGTAGACCCAGGGCCCAATTCACCCCTCCACTTT,CASSVDPGPNSPLHF
NA,TRBJ2-7,NA,TRBV7-8,TGTGCCAGCAGCTTCGGCCCTAGCCAGTACGAGCAGTACTTC,CASSFGPSQYEQYF
NA,TRBJ1-2,NA,TRBV2,TGTGCCAGCAGAAGTCGACTAACTAACTATGGCTACACCTTC,CASRSRLTNYGYTF
NA,TRBJ2-7,NA,TRBV7-9,TGTGCCAGCAACAGGGACCCCTACGAGCAGTACTTC,CASNRDPYEQYF
NA,TRBJ2-1,NA,TRBV11-3,TGTGCCAGCAGCTTAGCGGCAAGTGCGGTTCCCAATGAGCAGTTCTTC,CASSLAASAVPNEQFF
few,TRBJ2-7,NA,TRBV4-3,TGCGCCAGCAGCCGCGGGGCGGAGGGCCTCTACGAGCAGTACTTC,CASSRGAEGLYEQYF
NA,TRBJ2-7,TRBD2,TRBV7-6,TGTGCCAGCAGCTTATCGCCTAGCGGTAACTACGAGCAGTACTTC,CASSLSPSGNYEQYF
NA,TRBJ2-3,TRBD1,TRBV27,TGTGCCAGCAGTTCAACCGACAGGGTCGGCACAGATACGCAGTATTTT,CASSSTDRVGTDTQYF
NA,TRBJ2-7,NA,TRBV10-1,TGCGCCAGCAGTGAGTCGTTCTCCAGGGTGTGTGAGCAGTACTTC,CASSESFSRVCEQYF
NA,TRBJ1-2,TRBD1,TRBV19,TGTGCCAGTAGTGTACAGGGGGCGGGCGGCTACACCTTC,CASSVQGAGGYTF
NA,TRBJ2-1,TRBD2,TRBV30,TGTGCCTGGAGTGAGGGCGGGAGCTCCTACAATGAGCAGTTCTTC,CAWSEGGSSYNEQFF
NA,TRBJ1-2,NA,TRBV6-6,TGTGCCAGCAGTGCCCAGGCAGCCCCAAACGGCTACACCTTC,CASSAQAAPNGYTF
NA,TRBJ2-5,NA,TRBV29-1,TGCAGCGCCTCCGACCAAGAGACCCAGTACTTC,CSASDQETQYF
NA,TRBJ2-5,NA,TRBV11-3,TGTGCCAGCAGCCCAATGTATCAGGGCAGAGAGACCCAGTACTTC,CASSPMYQGRETQYF
NA,TRBJ2-6,TRBD1,TRBV5-6,TGTGCCAGCAGCCCCCGGGACAGGGTTACCGGAGGGGCCAACGTCCTGACTTTC,CASSPRDRVTGGANVLTF
NA,TRBJ2-7,TRBD1,TRBV7-9,TGTGCCAGCGGGGAATTCAGGGGGCAAAACGAGCAGTACTTC,CASGEFRGQNEQYF
NA,TRBJ1-2,TRBD1,TRBV7-9,TGTGCCAGCAGCAACCGGGACAGCTTCTATGGCTACACCTTC,CASSNRDSFYGYTF
NA,TRBJ1-4,TRBD1,TRBV14,TGTGCCAGCAGCCCGGGACAGCACAAAAAGCTGGATGAAAAACTGTTTTTT,CASSPGQHKKLDEKLFF
NA,TRBJ1-2,NA,TRBV19,TGTGCCAGTAGTATCAGGGCCGCCCCAAATGGCTACACCTTC,CASSIRAAPNGYTF
few,TRBJ1-2,TRBD1,TRBV2,TGTGCCAGCACTCGACTGCGAGGAGGGGGCGATGGCTACACCTTC,CASTRLRGGGDGYTF
NA,TRBJ2-3,NA,TRBV15,TGTGCCACCAGTACAAGGGGGGGCGTCACAGATACGCAGTATTTT,CATSTRGGVTDTQYF
NA,TRBJ2-3,NA,TRBV6-5,TGTGCCAGCAGTTACTCGAGGGGGGGTCCTGCGCAGTATTTT,CASSYSRGGPAQYF
few,TRBJ2-1,TRBD2,TRBV7-2,TGTGCCAGCAGCTCCGGACTAGCGTTAAGCTCCTACAATGAGCAGTTCTTC,CASSSGLALSSYNEQFF
NA,TRBJ2-6,NA,TRBV24-1,TGTGCCACCAGTGAGGCACGACACTCTGGGGCCAACGTCCTGACTTTC,CATSEARHSGANVLTF
NA,TRBJ2-7,NA,TRBV28,TGTGCCAGCGGGGCCCTCTCCTACGAGCAGTACTTC,CASGALSYEQYF
NA,TRBJ2-3,TRBD2,TRBV4-2,TGTGCCAGCAGCCAAACCGGGGGGACAGATACGCAGTATTTT,CASSQTGGTDTQYF
NA,TRBJ1-1,NA,TRBV5-1,TGCGCCAGCAGCTTGGCTTCGGGTTATCCTGAAGCTTTCTTT,CASSLASGYPEAFF
NA,TRBJ1-2,NA,TRBV4-2,TGTGCCAGCAGCCGAGTTTTTTCTGCTGGCTACACCTTC,CASSRVFSAGYTF
NA,TRBJ2-3,NA,TRBV30,TGTGCCTGGAGTGGGACTTTTAGAGGGGATACGCAGTATTTT,CAWSGTFRGDTQYF
NA,TRBJ2-3,NA,TRBV5-4,TGTGCCAGCAGCTCGGGACTTTTTCCCTCCACAGATACGCAGTATTTT,CASSSGLFPSTDTQYF
medium-sized,TRBJ2-7,NA,TRBV5-1,TGCGCCAGCAGCTTGGGTCCAGGCTCCTACGAGCAGTACTTC,CASSLGPGSYEQYF
NA,TRBJ1-2,TRBD1,TRBV15,TGTGCCACCAGCAGCCGACAGGGTCCTAACTATGGCTACACCTTC,CATSSRQGPNYGYTF
NA,TRBJ1-1,TRBD1,TRBV6-6,TGTGCCAGCAGTTTACAGGGGGCGAACACTGAAGCTTTCTTT,CASSLQGANTEAFF
few,TRBJ1-2,NA,TRBV28,TGTGCCAGCAGACTCTCGTCCGGGACGGGAGACTATGGCTACACCTTC,CASRLSSGTGDYGYTF
once,TRBJ2-6,NA,TRBV5-6,TGTGCCAGCAGCAGCGCGAGCTCTGGGGCCAACGTCCTGACTTTC,CASSSASSGANVLTF
NA,TRBJ2-1,TRBD2,TRBV11-2,TGTGCCAGCAGCTTCCCCCCTAGCGGGGGATACTCCTACAATGAGCAGTTCTTC,CASSFPPSGGYSYNEQFF
NA,TRBJ2-7,NA,TRBV4-3,TGCGCCAGCAGCCAAGACCAGATTAACGAGCAGTACTTC,CASSQDQINEQYF
NA,TRBJ2-1,NA,TRBV10-2,TGCGCCAGCAGTGAGATAGCCGAGGGACAGTTCTTC,CASSEIAEGQFF
NA,TRBJ2-2,NA,TRBV11-3,TGTGCCAGCAGCTTAGAGCCAGGGGTTTCCGGGGAGCTGTTTTTT,CASSLEPGVSGELFF
once,TRBJ2-5,NA,TRBV12-3/TRBV12-4,TGTGCCAGCAGTTTCCATCAAGAGACCCAGTACTTC,CASSFHQETQYF